This T cell receptor (beta chain) stems from a study of T cells in Graves' hyperthyroidism and ophthalmopathy. The CDR3 regions of TCR beta were amplified from RNA transcripts. During a first-round RT-PCR of the TCR CDR3, the HTBI primer set was used. TCRdb processed the multiplex PCR reads anew with MiXCR; each CDR3 protein has one entry. The data show over 700,000 distinct CDR3 sequences, under 45% seen once. Trimming cost V 3 bases and J 0 bases; bases outside gene matches: 5. Per the germline V gene, CDR1 is MNHEY and CDR2 is SMNVEV (reference sequence). The CDR3 length is 15 residues. Diagnosis relied on clinical symptoms, serum thyroxine and TRAb, thyroid ultrasound and orbital computed tomography.

The chain recombines TRBV27 with TRBJ2-7; the match to TRBD2 covers 7 bases. This sequence was found in a woman in her thirties or forties with Graves' hyperthyroidism. Sequenced material: blood. The CDR3 DNA reads TGTGCCAGCAGTTTCGGAGGGAGGGCCTCCTACGAGCAGTACTTC. It yields the protein CASSFGGRASYEQYF.